This is a list of T cell receptor beta chains from one sample in a study of blood T cells in healthy people across ages. One entry per CDR3 protein, called by TCRdb with MiXCR from the 5' RACE reads. The repertoire consists of more than 600,000 distinct CDR3 sequences, with 20% to 25% occurring once and the leading ten covering under 9.5%. The same specimen was also included in a second study, on T cells of mothers and their children.

Sequencing was carried out using blood. All receptors come from a boy between 10 and 17 years old in good health. Each CDR3 is given with its conserved first and last residue. The D gene is left open where the match is weak. The size entry is marked missing in some rows and otherwise reads once, few, many or a size class.

d_call: -
v_call: TRBV14
j_call: TRBJ2-1
clone_size: -
cdr3_nt: TGTGCCAGCAGCCCCCCGGGGTTTAGCTCCTACAATGAGCAGTTCTTC
cdr3_aa: CASSPPGFSSYNEQFF

d_call: -
v_call: TRBV20-1
j_call: TRBJ2-3
clone_size: -
cdr3_nt: TGCAGTGCTCAACCCTGCCGGGACATAGACACAGATACGCAGTATTTT
cdr3_aa: CSAQPCRDIDTDTQYF

d_call: TRBD1
v_call: TRBV28
j_call: TRBJ2-7
clone_size: few
cdr3_nt: TGTGCCAGCAGTTACGGACGGGACAGGGGGAGAAGCGAGCAGTACTTC
cdr3_aa: CASSYGRDRGRSEQYF

d_call: -
v_call: TRBV11-2
j_call: TRBJ1-1
clone_size: -
cdr3_nt: TGTGCCAGCAGCTTGGAGAAAAACACTGAAGCTTTCTTT
cdr3_aa: CASSLEKNTEAFF

d_call: -
v_call: TRBV7-2
j_call: TRBJ1-5
clone_size: -
cdr3_nt: TGTGCCAGCAGCACCAAATGGGGGAATAGCAATCAGCCCCAGCATTTT
cdr3_aa: CASSTKWGNSNQPQHF

d_call: -
v_call: TRBV6-2/TRBV6-3
j_call: TRBJ2-5
clone_size: -
cdr3_nt: TGTGCCACTGCTGGATGGCGAATAGAGACCCAGTACTTC
cdr3_aa: CATAGWRIETQYF

d_call: -
v_call: TRBV11-3
j_call: TRBJ2-2
clone_size: once
cdr3_nt: TGTGCCAGCAGCTTAGGGGGAGTCACCGGGGAGCTGTTTTTT
cdr3_aa: CASSLGGVTGELFF

d_call: -
v_call: TRBV7-6
j_call: TRBJ2-7
clone_size: -
cdr3_nt: TGTGCCAGCAGCTCCCGGATGGCGTACGAGCAGTACTTC
cdr3_aa: CASSSRMAYEQYF

d_call: TRBD1
v_call: TRBV28
j_call: TRBJ1-2
clone_size: -
cdr3_nt: TGTGCCAGCAGTCGCCGGGACAGGGATGGCTACACCTTC
cdr3_aa: CASSRRDRDGYTF

d_call: TRBD2
v_call: TRBV5-1
j_call: TRBJ2-7
clone_size: few
cdr3_nt: TGCGCCAGCAGCTTGTCAGCTAGCGGGAGTCCGTACGAGCAGTACTTC
cdr3_aa: CASSLSASGSPYEQYF

d_call: -
v_call: TRBV6-6
j_call: TRBJ1-2
clone_size: few
cdr3_nt: TGTGCCAGCAGTTACTCGCCAAACTATGGCTACACCTTC
cdr3_aa: CASSYSPNYGYTF

d_call: TRBD1
v_call: TRBV9
j_call: TRBJ1-5
clone_size: -
cdr3_nt: TGTGCCAGCAGCGCCACAGGGGATTGGAATCAGCCCCAGCATTTT
cdr3_aa: CASSATGDWNQPQHF

d_call: -
v_call: TRBV12-3/TRBV12-4
j_call: TRBJ2-5
clone_size: many
cdr3_nt: TGTGCCAGCAGTTTTAGGGGAACGGAGACCCAGTACTTC
cdr3_aa: CASSFRGTETQYF

d_call: -
v_call: TRBV6-6
j_call: TRBJ2-2
clone_size: few
cdr3_nt: TGTGCCAGCAGTTACTCGGGCCCCGCCGGGGAGCTGTTTTTT
cdr3_aa: CASSYSGPAGELFF

d_call: TRBD1
v_call: TRBV27
j_call: TRBJ1-5
clone_size: -
cdr3_nt: TGTGCCAGCAAGGGACAGGGGTATTCGGGCAATCAGCCCCAGCATTTT
cdr3_aa: CASKGQGYSGNQPQHF

d_call: -
v_call: TRBV28
j_call: TRBJ1-2
clone_size: few
cdr3_nt: TGTGCCAGCAGTTCACCGACCGGGACAACCTACCGTGGGGCGTATGGCTACACCTTC
cdr3_aa: CASSSPTGTTYRGAYGYTF

d_call: -
v_call: TRBV19
j_call: TRBJ2-2
clone_size: -
cdr3_nt: TGTGCCAGTAGTATAGCTAACGGGGAGCTGTTTTTT
cdr3_aa: CASSIANGELFF

d_call: -
v_call: TRBV12-3/TRBV12-4
j_call: TRBJ2-7
clone_size: -
cdr3_nt: TGTGCCAGCAGCTCGGGCAGTATCTCCTACGAGCAGTACTTC
cdr3_aa: CASSSGSISYEQYF

d_call: -
v_call: TRBV7-9
j_call: TRBJ2-7
clone_size: -
cdr3_nt: TGTGCCAGCAGCCCCCGGGACATTAGCTCCTACGAGCAGTACTTC
cdr3_aa: CASSPRDISSYEQYF

d_call: -
v_call: TRBV7-9
j_call: TRBJ1-1
clone_size: -
cdr3_nt: TGTGCCAGCAGTGTTGACTGGGGTCCGAACACTGAAGCTTTCTTT
cdr3_aa: CASSVDWGPNTEAFF

d_call: TRBD1
v_call: TRBV5-1
j_call: TRBJ2-1
clone_size: few
cdr3_nt: TGCGCCAGCAGCCCGACCCCGCAGGGGGTGTACAATGAGCAGTTCTTC
cdr3_aa: CASSPTPQGVYNEQFF

d_call: -
v_call: TRBV12-3/TRBV12-4
j_call: TRBJ1-4
clone_size: few
cdr3_nt: TGTGCCAGCAGCCGCGGACAAGTTAATGAAAAACTGTTTTTT
cdr3_aa: CASSRGQVNEKLFF

d_call: -
v_call: TRBV6-5
j_call: TRBJ1-2
clone_size: few
cdr3_nt: TGTGCCAGCAGTGATACAGCCTTCTATGGCTACACCTTC
cdr3_aa: CASSDTAFYGYTF

d_call: -
v_call: TRBV24-1
j_call: TRBJ2-1
clone_size: -
cdr3_nt: TGTGCCACCAGTGATTGGGGGACCCAAGGGTCCTACAATGAGCAGTTCTTC
cdr3_aa: CATSDWGTQGSYNEQFF

d_call: -
v_call: TRBV7-2
j_call: TRBJ2-1
clone_size: few
cdr3_nt: TGTGCCAGCAGCCGAGGACAGAGTTCCTACAATGAGCAGTTCTTC
cdr3_aa: CASSRGQSSYNEQFF

d_call: TRBD1
v_call: TRBV7-9
j_call: TRBJ2-5
clone_size: -
cdr3_nt: TGTGCCAGCAGCTCGACAGGGGGCTGGAGAGAGACCCAGTACTTC
cdr3_aa: CASSSTGGWRETQYF

d_call: -
v_call: TRBV18
j_call: TRBJ2-1
clone_size: few
cdr3_nt: TGTGCCAGCTCACTTCTAGAGGTATCCTACAATGAGCAGTTCTTC
cdr3_aa: CASSLLEVSYNEQFF

d_call: -
v_call: TRBV11-2
j_call: TRBJ2-7
clone_size: -
cdr3_nt: TGTGCCAGCAGCGGCTTGGGAGGCGCCGAGCAGTACTTC
cdr3_aa: CASSGLGGAEQYF

d_call: -
v_call: TRBV6-2/TRBV6-3
j_call: TRBJ1-3
clone_size: -
cdr3_nt: TGTGCCAGCAGCCATGACAGCAGACGTGGAAACACCATATATTTT
cdr3_aa: CASSHDSRRGNTIYF

d_call: -
v_call: TRBV20-1
j_call: TRBJ2-7
clone_size: -
cdr3_nt: TGCAGTGCTTCGGTGGCCTCGGACGAGCAGTACTTC
cdr3_aa: CSASVASDEQYF